The clone carrying this T cell receptor (beta chain) was seen repeatedly, ten times or more. Its antigen is not known. The data were taken from a study of CD8+CD57+ T cells in acquired aplastic anemia. As for the study in general: Isolated CD4+ and CD8+ cells, once sorted, yielded DNA averaging about 3.1 ug. Regarding the study as a whole: More than 25 was the count of CD8+ CDR3 sequences that patients shared with controls.

Patients picked for sequencing had shown CD8+CD57+ cell expansion detected by flow cytometry. Severe acquired aplastic anemia affected all patients. Genomic DNA acted as the template from which TCR beta VDJ combination and CDR3 sequence profiling were carried out. Via MiXCR, TCRdb re-called the reads, giving one row per CDR3 protein. The data show 310,000 or so distinct CDR3 sequences, roughly 53% seen once. The germline V gene encodes CDR1 MNHEY and CDR2 SVGAGI. The CDR3 runs 16 residues. Trimming removed 6 bases at V and 0 bases at J, with 15 bases between. The sample comprised sorted CD4+, CD8+, or CD8+CD57+ T cells (not recorded which) from PBMCs. The V call is TRBV6-5, the J call TRBJ1-3; no firm D call. The TCR originated in a human donor with aplastic anemia. This CDR3 reads CASSLTDRSSGNTIYF. The CDR3 nucleotides are TGTGCCAGCAGCCTAACCGACCGAAGCTCTGGAAACACCATATATTTT.